This is a list of T cell receptor beta chains from one sample in a study of radiotherapy plus CTLA-4 blockade in lung cancer. Only in-frame clones appear in the TCRdb table, and some are missing; sequencing was by immunoSEQ multiplex PCR. Here the sample spans tens of thousands of clones, approximately 82% being singletons. Here the sequenced sample was peripheral blood, taken from a patient treated with radiotherapy plus ipilimumab. Receptor source: a human donor with non-small cell lung cancer who had stable disease on radiotherapy plus ipilimumab. Both conserved end residues are part of each CDR3. The D gene is left open where the match is weak. Where a row states a size, it is once, few, many or the class of an expanded clone; other rows omit it.

length,D,J,V,size,DNA,CDR3
15,.,TRBJ1-5,TRBV5-1,medium-sized,TGCGCCAGCAGCTTGGAAGGTGTTGGCAATCAGCCCCAGCATTTT,CASSLEGVGNQPQHF
11,.,TRBJ1-1,TRBV20-1,.,TGCAGTGCTAGGGGAAGGGAGGAAGCTTTCTTT,CSARGREEAFF
16,.,TRBJ2-7,TRBV27,once,TGTGCCAGCAGTTTACAAGCAGGCTCCTTCTCCTACGAGCAGTACTTC,CASSLQAGSFSYEQYF
13,TRBD1,TRBJ1-1,TRBV6-6,.,TGTGCCAGCCAGGACAGGGGGAACACTGAAGCTTTCTTT,CASQDRGNTEAFF
19,TRBD1,TRBJ2-3,TRBV7-9,.,TGTGCCAGCAGCTTAGATCTAGGGGGACAGGGTATACATGCAGATACGCAGTATTTT,CASSLDLGGQGIHADTQYF
17,.,TRBJ2-2,TRBV23-1,.,TGCGCCAGCAGTCAATCGTTGCCAAGGGGATGTGCCGGGGAGCTGTTTTTT,CASSQSLPRGCAGELFF
14,.,TRBJ1-4,TRBV27,once,TGTGCCAGCAGTTGGGGGGCAACTAATGAAAAACTGTTTTTT,CASSWGATNEKLFF
16,.,TRBJ1-5,TRBV27,.,TGTGCCAGCAGTTTATCGAGTCAGGGTTGGTTTCAGCCCCAGCATTTT,CASSLSSQGWFQPQHF
14,.,TRBJ1-1,TRBV27,once,TGTGCCAGCAGTTTAATTCTTGGCGACACTGAAGCTTTCTTT,CASSLILGDTEAFF
15,TRBD1,TRBJ1-2,TRBV19,.,TGTGCCAGTAGTGCCCCACTGGGACAGAACTATGGCTACACCTTC,CASSAPLGQNYGYTF
14,.,TRBJ1-2,TRBV10-3,few,TGTGCCATCAGTCCAGGCGGACAGCTTCCTGGCTACACCTTC,CAISPGGQLPGYTF
13,.,TRBJ1-2,TRBV28,.,TGTGCCAGCAGTAACGGACAGTTCACCGGCTACACCTTC,CASSNGQFTGYTF
15,.,TRBJ1-2,TRBV5-1,.,TGCGCCAGCAGCTTAGAATCAGGACTGCTCTATGGCTACACCTTC,CASSLESGLLYGYTF
13,.,TRBJ1-5,TRBV18,.,TGTGCCAGCTCAACGGACAAAATCCAGCCCCAGCATTTT,CASSTDKIQPQHF
14,TRBD1,TRBJ1-6,TRBV6-5,.,TGTGCCAGCAGCTCGACAGGGTGGAATTCACCCCTCCACTTT,CASSSTGWNSPLHF
13,.,TRBJ2-7,TRBV7-9,few,TGTGCCAGCAGCTTATCCCCCAACTACGAGCAGTACTTC,CASSLSPNYEQYF
13,.,TRBJ2-7,TRBV6-5,.,TGTGCCAGCAGAAATGCAGGATCCTACGAGCAGTACTTC,CASRNAGSYEQYF
12,.,TRBJ1-1,TRBV30,few,TGTGCCTGGACTAATTTGGGAACTGAAGCTTTCTTT,CAWTNLGTEAFF
13,TRBD1,TRBJ2-2,TRBV29-1,.,TGCAGCGTCCAGGGGGCAAGCACCGGGGAGCTGTTTTTT,CSVQGASTGELFF
14,TRBD1,TRBJ1-2,TRBV7-2,.,TGTGCCAGCAGCTTAGCGAACAGGGGGCATGGCTACACCTTC,CASSLANRGHGYTF
16,.,TRBJ1-5,TRBV7-2,.,TGTGCCAGCAGCTTATCCCAGGGGAGAAGCAATCAGCCCCAGCATTTT,CASSLSQGRSNQPQHF
16,.,TRBJ2-5,TRBV19,.,TGTGCCAGTAGTATAGATGGGGCAGGGTCTCGAGAGACCCAGTACTTC,CASSIDGAGSRETQYF
14,.,TRBJ1-1,TRBV6-6,.,TGTGCCAGCAGCCTATCCGGGTCCAACACTGAAGCTTTCTTT,CASSLSGSNTEAFF
15,.,TRBJ2-3,TRBV19,.,TGTGCCAGTATGCCCCCCTACCTCGGAGCAGATACGCAGTATTTT,CASMPPYLGADTQYF
15,.,TRBJ1-3,TRBV5-8,.,TGTGCCAGCAGCTTCGCAGCAAGCTCTGGAAACACCATATATTTT,CASSFAASSGNTIYF
14,.,TRBJ1-6,TRBV4-1,.,TGCGCCAGCACCGCGGGACTTTATAATTCACCCCTCCACTTT,CASTAGLYNSPLHF
16,.,TRBJ1-3,TRBV7-2,.,TGTGCCAGCAGCTTAGTTGGACAGATCGCTGGAAACACCATATATTTT,CASSLVGQIAGNTIYF
19,.,TRBJ2-3,TRBV11-1,.,TGTGCCAGCAGCTTCCAACCCAAGGCAGGGCACTCTAGCACAGATACGCAGTATTTT,CASSFQPKAGHSSTDTQYF
14,.,TRBJ2-3,TRBV7-6,.,TGTGCCAGCAGCTCCCGGGGGCAGGCAGATACGCAGTATTTT,CASSSRGQADTQYF
16,TRBD2,TRBJ2-5,TRBV18,few,TGTGCCAGCTCACCACCGTCTAGCGGGGGATACGGGACCCAGTACTTC,CASSPPSSGGYGTQYF
17,TRBD1,TRBJ2-2,TRBV29-1,.,TGCAGCGTTGAAGAGATGACAGGGGGCAGGTACACCGGGGAGCTGTTTTTT,CSVEEMTGGRYTGELFF
14,TRBD1,TRBJ1-6,TRBV7-3,.,TGTGCCAGCAGCTCGGGACAGAATAATTCACCCCTCCACTTT,CASSSGQNNSPLHF
13,.,TRBJ1-2,TRBV10-3,.,TGTGCCATCAGTTTGGACGGGGACTATGGCTACACCTTC,CAISLDGDYGYTF
15,.,TRBJ1-2,TRBV5-6,.,TGTGCCAGCAGCTTGGCCGGGAACACCCGGCGGGGCTACACCTTC,CASSLAGNTRRGYTF
15,.,TRBJ2-6,TRBV5-1,.,TGCGCCAGCAGCTTGGCCCTCTCTGGGGCCAACGTCCTGACTTTC,CASSLALSGANVLTF
15,.,TRBJ1-6,TRBV5-6,.,TGTGCCAGCAGCTCGCTAGGGACACGGAATTCACCCCTCCACTTT,CASSSLGTRNSPLHF
16,TRBD1,TRBJ2-1,TRBV5-6,.,TGTGCCAGCAGCGGTGCCGGGACAGAACTCTTTAATGAGCAGTTCTTC,CASSGAGTELFNEQFF
15,.,TRBJ2-2,TRBV4-2,.,TGTGCCAGCAGCCGAACGGGCTCGAACACCGGGGAGCTGTTTTTT,CASSRTGSNTGELFF
13,TRBD2,TRBJ2-5,TRBV12-5,.,TGTGCTAGTGGTTTGGTACTAGCGGAGACCCAGTACTTC,CASGLVLAETQYF